This T cell receptor (beta chain) was recovered during a study of cytomegalovirus exposure and HLA in healthy donors. The V segment lost 3 bases and the J segment 1 base; nucleotides outside the gene matches: 4. CDR3 size: 15 residues. Germline CDR1 and CDR2: MGHRA and YSYEKL. Whole-study results and caveats: Differences between HLA loci emerged in a later analysis of TCR association rates, with DRB1 most and HLA-C fewest. While the bulk of TCR sequences proved rare, some public TCRs turned up in many donors. TCR beta chain V- and J-gene trimming was linked, in a later analysis, to a missense variant in DCLRE1C. A prior analysis recorded that most TCR beta V segments were productive about 87% or about 30% of the time.

This clone was recorded once. The antigen is not known. Other DNA sequences of this sample code for an identical CDR3. 60 Vbeta and 13 Jbeta primers were used in PCR. Data came from immunoSEQ multiplex PCR; TCRdb stores just in-frame clones and leaves some out. The sample consists of more than 150,000 clones, roughly 77% of them appearing once. The specimen was PBMCs. This clonotype originated in a woman aged 25 to 39 in good health and CMV-seropositive. The genes are TRBV4-1 and TRBJ2-7; 9 bases align to TRBD1. CDR3 sequence (DNA): TGCGCCAGCAGCCAGACGACAGGGGGGTCCTACGAGCAGTACTTC. Encoded protein: CASSQTTGGSYEQYF.